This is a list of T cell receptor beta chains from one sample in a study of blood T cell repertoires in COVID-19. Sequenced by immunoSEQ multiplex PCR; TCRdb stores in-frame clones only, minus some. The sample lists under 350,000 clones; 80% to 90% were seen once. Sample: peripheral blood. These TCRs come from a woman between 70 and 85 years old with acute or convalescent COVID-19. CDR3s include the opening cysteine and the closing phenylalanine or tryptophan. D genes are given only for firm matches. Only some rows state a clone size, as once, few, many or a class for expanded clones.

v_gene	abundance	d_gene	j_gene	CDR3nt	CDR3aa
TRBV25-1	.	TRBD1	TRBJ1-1	TGTGCCAGCAGTGACCAGGGGGCCCCTGAAGCTTTCTTT	CASSDQGAPEAFF
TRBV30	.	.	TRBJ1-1	TGTGCCTGGAGTGTGGGGGCCCGCGGGAGCACTGAAGCTTTCTTT	CAWSVGARGSTEAFF
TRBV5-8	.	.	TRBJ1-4	TGTGCCAGCAGCTTAGAAAATCAGGCTAATGAAAAACTGTTTTTT	CASSLENQANEKLFF
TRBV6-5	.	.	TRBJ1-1	TGTGCCAGCAGTTACGGGGGGGGTATGAACACTGAAGCTTTCTTT	CASSYGGGMNTEAFF
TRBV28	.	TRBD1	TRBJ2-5	TGTGCCAGCAGTTCGGGACAGCTTCAAGAGACCCAGTACTTC	CASSSGQLQETQYF
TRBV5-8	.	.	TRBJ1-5	TGTGCCAGCAGCTTGGGCGGTCTGCGCAATCAGCCCCAGCATTTT	CASSLGGLRNQPQHF
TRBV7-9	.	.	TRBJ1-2	TGTGCCAGCAGCCCGAGGCGTGTAGGGGGGGCGCATGGCTACACCTTC	CASSPRRVGGAHGYTF
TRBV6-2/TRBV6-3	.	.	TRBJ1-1	TGTGCCAGCAGTCCCCGAACCGCGGAAGCTTTCTTT	CASSPRTAEAFF
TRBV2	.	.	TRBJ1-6	TGTGCCAGCAAAGGGAGGGAGTCCTATAATTCACCCCTCCACTTT	CASKGRESYNSPLHF
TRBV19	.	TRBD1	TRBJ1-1	TGTGCCAGTAGTAGGGGACAGGACCACACTGAAGCTTTCTTT	CASSRGQDHTEAFF
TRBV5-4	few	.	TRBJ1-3	TGTGCCAGCAGCAACACGTTAGGGGCCTCTGGAAACACCATATATTTT	CASSNTLGASGNTIYF
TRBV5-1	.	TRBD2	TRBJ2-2	TGCGCCAGCAGGGCGGGGGATAACACCGGGGAGCTGTTTTTT	CASRAGDNTGELFF
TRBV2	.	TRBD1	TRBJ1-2	TGTGCCAGCAGAGGACAGGAGCACTATGGCTACACCTTC	CASRGQEHYGYTF
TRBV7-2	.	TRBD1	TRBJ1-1	TGTGCCAGCAGCTTAGAGGGGGCAAACACTGAAGCTTTCTTT	CASSLEGANTEAFF
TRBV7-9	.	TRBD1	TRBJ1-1	TGTGCCAGCAGCTTAGAAGGGACAGGGGGAGGCACTGAAGCTTTCTTT	CASSLEGTGGGTEAFF
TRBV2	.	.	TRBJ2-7	TGTGCCAGCAGGCAGCCCCCCAGGTACGAGCAGTACTTC	CASRQPPRYEQYF
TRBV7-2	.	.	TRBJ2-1	TGTGCCAGCAGCTTAGACAGGACGAATGAGCAGTTCTTC	CASSLDRTNEQFF
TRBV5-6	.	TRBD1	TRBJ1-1	TGTGCCAGCAGCTTGACCGGACAGGGGCTCGCTGAAGCTTTCTTT	CASSLTGQGLAEAFF
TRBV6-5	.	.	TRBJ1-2	TGTGCCAGCAGTTTCAGGACAGAGGGGTGGAACTTC	CASSFRTEGWNF
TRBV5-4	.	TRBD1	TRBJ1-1	TGTGCCAGCAGCATCCGGGACAGGGGTACTGAAGCTTTCTTT	CASSIRDRGTEAFF
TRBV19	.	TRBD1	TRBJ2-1	TGTGCCAGTAGTATCCTGGACAGGGTCAATGAGCAGTTCTTC	CASSILDRVNEQFF
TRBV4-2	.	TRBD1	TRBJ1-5	TGTGCCAGCAGCCCTAATCAGGGGGCGGGCAATCAGCCCCAGCATTTT	CASSPNQGAGNQPQHF
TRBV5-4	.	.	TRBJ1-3	TGTGCCAGCAGCTTGGGGTCACTCTCTGGAAACACCATATATTTT	CASSLGSLSGNTIYF